The 24 T cell receptor beta chains presented below share a single source sample, sequenced in a study of identical twins. TCRdb recomputed calls from the 5' RACE reads with MiXCR, one row per CDR3 protein. The profile shows 700,000 or so distinct CDR3 sequences, less than 10% of them singletons. This sample also appeared in a second study, on yellow fever vaccine responses in identical twins.

Sample: PBMCs. Source of these receptors: a woman younger than 30 in good health.

This clonotype was counted ten times or more. The chain employs TRBV6-5 and TRBJ2-3; 9 bases are a match to TRBD2. This CDR3 has 15 amino acids. Germline V gene lookup returns CDR1 MNHEY and CDR2 SVGAGI. Trimming cost V 1 base and J 4 bases; bases outside gene matches: 3. CDR3 protein: CASSYFGTSPDTQYF. CDR3 nucleotides: TGTGCCAGCAGTTACTTTGGGACTAGCCCAGATACGCAGTATTTT.

The rearrangement joins TRBV12-3 or TRBV12-4 to TRBJ2-7, with TRBD1 matching 7 bases. V was pared by 5 bases and J by 3 bases, with 10 bases of the junction left unmatched. The CDR3 has 15 amino acids. CDR3 loop: CASSPIGQARYEQYF. The CDR3 nucleotides read TGTGCCAGCAGTCCAATAGGACAGGCGCGCTACGAGCAGTACTTC.

The chain carries TRBV29-1 and TRBJ2-1, with no clear D. Germline assignment: CDR1 SQVTM and CDR2 ANQGSEA. Trimming stripped 5 bases from V and 3 bases from J, with 14 bases between. The CDR3 has 14 residues. The CDR3, as DNA: TGCAGCGTTTTGGAACAGTCTATCTACAATGAGCAGTTCTTC. As protein: CSVLEQSIYNEQFF.

The CDR3 reads CSADLQGADTQYF. The CDR3 DNA sequence: TGCAGTGCTGACCTACAGGGAGCAGATACGCAGTATTTT. This chain connects TRBV20-1 to TRBJ2-3; tentative D call: TRBD1 (6 bases). CDR3 length equals 13 residues. The germline V gene has CDR1 DFQATT and CDR2 SNEGSKA (reference sequence). Trimming shortened V by 5 bases and J by 4 bases, and 13 bases separated the two germline ends.

This clonotype showed up just once. The chain uses TRBV2 and TRBJ2-7; TRBD1 matches 8 bases. Looked up from germline, CDR1 is SNHLY and CDR2 is FYNNEI. Unmatched junction bases numbered 9, after V lost 6 bases and J lost 2 bases. This CDR3 has 15 amino acids. DNA for the CDR3: TGTGCCAGCAGGAAGGGTTTACAGGGGGCCTACGAGCAGTACTTC. It encodes CASRKGLQGAYEQYF.

The chain couples TRBV28 to TRBJ2-3, with 11 bases that match TRBD2. V was pared by 11 bases and J by 7 bases, with 11 bases of the junction left unmatched. The CDR3 sequence is 14 residues long. The germline V gene has CDR1 MDHEN and CDR2 SYDVKM. CDR3 sequence: CAGTSGSVGYTQYF. The CDR3 nucleotides read TGTGCCGGAACTAGCGGGAGTGTGGGATATACGCAGTATTTT.

The sample holds a few counts of this clonotype. The chain links TRBV20-1 to TRBJ1-5; no definite D call. This CDR3 is built from 13 residues. CDR1 DFQATT and CDR2 SNEGSKA come from the germline V gene (reference sequence). V was clipped by 5 bases and J by 3 bases, with 11 bases between them. This CDR3 is CSAVEWVNQPQHF. Written as DNA, the CDR3 is TGCAGTGCTGTAGAGTGGGTCAATCAGCCCCAGCATTTT.

This clonotype was picked up a small number of times. The chain links TRBV12-3 or TRBV12-4 to TRBJ2-3, with D perhaps matching TRBD1 (6 bases). Trimming shortened V by 4 bases and J by 2 bases, and 16 bases separated the two germline ends. This CDR3 has 16 residues. The CDR3 DNA sequence: TGTGCCAGCAGTTCCCCGGACAGTCGACTCACAGATACGCAGTATTTT. Translation gives CASSSPDSRLTDTQYF.

This clonotype turned up a few times. The chain is built from TRBV14 and TRBJ2-3; D might be TRBD1 or TRBD2, each matching 5 bases. Germline V gene data show CDR1 as SGHDN and CDR2 as FVKESK. The CDR3 is made up of 19 amino acids. V was cut by 0 bases and J by 0 bases, with 19 bases left in between. The CDR3 region has the DNA TGTGCCAGCAGCCAAGATCTCGGTGCAGGGACCCTTAGCACAGATACGCAGTATTTT. Its translation: CASSQDLGAGTLSTDTQYF.

This clonotype has at least ten counts. The V and J genes are TRBV9 and TRBJ2-2; TRBD1 matches at 8 bases. The ends lost 3 bases at V and 8 bases at J; junction bases unmatched: 9. This CDR3 has 15 residues. Germline values: CDR1 SGDLS, CDR2 YYNGEE. The CDR3 DNA follows: TGTGCCAGCAGCGCACAAGACAGGGGCCGAGGGGAGCTGTTTTTT. It yields the protein CASSAQDRGRGELFF. The variable domain in full, with the rest retrieved from reference TRBV9 and TRBJ2-2, is DSGVTQTPKHLITATGQRVTLRCSPRSGDLSVYWYQQSLDQGLQFLIQYYNGEERAKGNILERFSAQQFPDLHSELNLSSLELGDSALYFCASSAQDRGRGELFFGEGSRLTVL.

There are many counts of this clonotype. The CDR3 region is CSVEDSTETQYF. Here the CDR3 DNA reads TGCAGCGTTGAAGATTCTACGGAGACCCAGTACTTC. The V and J genes are TRBV29-1 and TRBJ2-5, with D unresolved. This CDR3 is 12 amino acids long. Trimming took off 0 bases at V and 5 bases at J, with 7 bases between the two ends. CDR1 SQVTM and CDR2 ANQGSEA come from the germline V gene.

This clonotype was detected only a few times. The CDR3 protein is CAISEGTAMNTGELFF. CDR3 sequence (DNA): TGTGCCATCAGTGAAGGTACAGCGATGAACACCGGGGAGCTGTTTTTT. This chain joins TRBV10-3 and TRBJ2-2, with D unclear. Germline V gene lookup returns CDR1 ENHRY and CDR2 SYGVKD. Trimming removed 3 bases from V and 1 base from J, with 12 bases in between. The CDR3 runs to 16 residues.

This clonotype has ten or more counts. The genes are TRBV12-3 or TRBV12-4 and TRBJ2-7, with D unresolved. The CDR3 loop spans 13 amino acids. V lost 1 base, J lost 3 bases, and 7 bases lay in between. The CDR3 reads CASSLGQDYEQYF. CDR3 DNA sequence: TGTGCCAGCAGTTTAGGGCAGGACTACGAGCAGTACTTC.

Many counts were recorded for this clonotype. The chain employs TRBV10-3 and TRBJ2-1; 10 nucleotides match TRBD2. J lost 6 bases, V lost 3 bases, and 8 bases had no gene match. This CDR3 region has 16 residues. Germline V gene sequence: CDR1 ENHRY, CDR2 SYGVKD. The chain's CDR3 is CAISESRTSGSNEQFF. The CDR3 bases are TGTGCCATCAGTGAATCAAGGACTAGCGGTTCCAATGAGCAGTTCTTC.

This clonotype was seen a handful of times. The V call is TRBV21-1, the J call TRBJ2-7; whether TRBD1, the table's D call, matches the DNA was not checked. TRBV21-1 is marked as a pseudogene. This CDR3 comprises 17 residues. CDR3 in DNA: TGTGCCAGCAGCACACACCCCCGGGGCCCCCGACTATACGAGCAGTACTTC. It translates to CASSTHPRGPRLYEQYF.

The chain couples TRBV6-2 or TRBV6-3 to TRBJ1-1; D remains unclear. In germline, CDR1 is MNHEY, CDR2 SVGEGT. This CDR3 region has 11 residues. V lost 6 bases and J lost 10, with 12 bases in between. CDR3 DNA sequence: TGTGCCAGCAGCCCCGGATTGGTAGCTTTCTTT. Amino acid sequence: CASSPGLVAFF.

There are a few counts of this clonotype. J is TRBJ2-5 and V is TRBV11-3; 10 nucleotides agree with TRBD1. The germline V gene encodes CDR1 SGHNT and CDR2 YENEEA. This CDR3 comprises 15 residues. The V gene end was trimmed by 5 bases and the J gene end by 2 bases; junction bases not matched to a gene: 5. This CDR3 reads CASSIGTGAQETQYF. CDR3 bases: TGTGCCAGCAGCATCGGGACAGGGGCGCAAGAGACCCAGTACTTC.

This clonotype was observed a handful of times. The chain employs TRBV3-1 and TRBJ2-3; 8 bases match TRBD2. CDR1 LGHDT and CDR2 YNNKEL come from the germline V gene (reference sequence). The V segment lost 1 base and the J segment 1 base; nucleotides outside the gene matches: 4. CDR3 size: 16 residues. CDR3 in DNA: TGTGCCAGCAGCCAAGTCGGGACTAGACGCACAGATACGCAGTATTTT. As protein: CASSQVGTRRTDTQYF.

This clonotype has ten or more counts. The chain carries TRBV6-2 or TRBV6-3 and TRBJ2-7, with no clear D. The CDR3 consists of 13 residues. Germline V gene lookup returns CDR1 MNHEY and CDR2 SVGEGT. V was pared by 4 bases and J by 3 bases, with 10 bases between. The CDR3 DNA is TGTGCCAGCAGTTTTACACCTCTCTACGAGCAGTACTTC. It codes for CASSFTPLYEQYF.

This clonotype was observed at least ten times. This sequence joins TRBV12-3 or TRBV12-4 and TRBJ2-7; possibly TRBD2 for D (6 bases). V lost 3 bases and J 0 bases, leaving 9 bases between the germline ends. The CDR3 is made up of 14 amino acids. The CDR3 here is CASSFREFSYEQYF. Here the CDR3 DNA reads TGTGCCAGCAGTTTCCGGGAGTTCTCCTACGAGCAGTACTTC.

CDR3 sequence reads: CASSLHYGAGELFF. The CDR3 region has the DNA TGTGCCAGCAGCTTACACTATGGAGCCGGGGAGCTGTTTTTT. The V gene is TRBV13, the J gene TRBJ2-2, with unresolved D. The CDR3 extends over 14 amino acids. Trimming took 2 bases from V and 6 from J, leaving 10 bases between them. Germline V gene lookup returns CDR1 PRHDT and CDR2 FYEKMQ (reference sequence).

This rearrangement joins TRBV7-2 to TRBJ2-7; 7 positions match TRBD1. Germline V lookup: CDR1 SGHTA, CDR2 FQGNSA. The CDR3 has 14 amino acids. J lost 3 bases, V lost 4 bases, and 6 bases had no gene match. The CDR3 protein is CASSSTRQGYEQYF. CDR3 bases: TGTGCCAGCAGCTCTACGAGACAGGGCTACGAGCAGTACTTC. Together with reference TRBV7-2 and TRBJ2-7, the CDR3 gives the full variable domain: GAGVSQSPSNKVTEKGKDVELRCDPISGHTALYWYRQSLGQGLEFLIYFQGNSAPDKSGLPSDRFSAERTGGSVSTLTIQRTQQEDSAVYLCASSSTRQGYEQYFGPGTRLTVT.

CDR3 amino acids: CASSSEYMNTEAFF. CDR3 in DNA: TGTGCCAGCAGCTCGGAGTACATGAACACTGAAGCTTTCTTT. The chain couples TRBV7-2 to TRBJ1-1; no firm D call. The V gene lost 4 bases and the J gene lost 0 bases, with 9 bases spanning the gap. Germline CDR1 SGHTA, CDR2 FQGNSA. The CDR3 spans 14 residues.

V and J are TRBV7-2 and TRBJ2-7; TRBD1 matches at 9 bases. CDR3 length: 15 residues. V trimming: 3 bases; J trimming: 3 bases; junction bases outside the gene matches: 6. Germline CDR1 is SGHTA and CDR2 is FQGNSA. Written as DNA, the CDR3 is TGTGCCAGCAGCTTTAGATTGGGACAGGGCTACGAGCAGTACTTC. Protein product: CASSFRLGQGYEQYF.